The 28 T cell receptor beta chains below were found in one sample sequenced in a study of T cells in Graves' hyperthyroidism and ophthalmopathy. TCR beta CDR3 region amplification was performed from RNA transcripts. First-round RT-PCR with HTBI primers amplified the TCR CDR3 region. TCRdb reprocessed the multiplex PCR reads via MiXCR and lists one record per CDR3 protein. The sample has about 410,000 distinct CDR3 sequences, more than 12% seen once; the top ten hold roughly 21%. Input material: blood. All receptors derive from a woman in her twenties or thirties with Graves' ophthalmopathy.

This clonotype was counted between two and nine times. The chain employs TRBV7-6 and TRBJ2-2; possibly TRBD2 for D (6 bases). The CDR3 totals 15 residues. Trimming took 1 base from V and 6 from J, leaving 12 bases between them. Per the germline V gene, CDR1 is SGHVS and CDR2 is FNYEAQ. The CDR3: CASSLEGAGSGELFF. In DNA form, the CDR3 reads TGTGCCAGCAGCTTAGAAGGGGCGGGGTCCGGGGAGCTGTTTTTT.

This clonotype was observed at least ten times. The J gene is TRBJ1-1, the V gene TRBV6-1, with 9 bases that match TRBD1. The CDR3 runs to 17 residues. Germline V gives CDR1 MNHNS, CDR2 SASEGT. The V gene end was trimmed by 4 bases and the J gene end by 0 bases; junction bases not matched to a gene: 9. The CDR3 protein is CASSAQGQGRVNTEAFF. CDR3 sequence (DNA): TGTGCCAGCAGTGCCCAGGGACAGGGTAGAGTGAACACTGAAGCTTTCTTT.

The CDR3 here is CASSYLGQTPGELFF. As DNA, the CDR3 is TGTGCCAGCAGTTACCTCGGACAGACCCCCGGGGAGCTGTTTTTT. V gene TRBV6-2 or TRBV6-3 combines with J gene TRBJ2-2, with a tentative D call TRBD1 (6 bases). The germline CDR1 and CDR2 sequences are MNHEY and SVGEGT. V lost 2 bases, J lost 6 bases, and 13 bases lay in between. CDR3 size: 15 residues.

Only a few counts were recorded for this clonotype. The gene calls are TRBV28 and TRBJ2-3; 7 bases align to TRBD2. Germline CDR1 and CDR2: MDHEN and SYDVKM. The CDR3 totals 15 residues. Unmatched junction bases numbered 13, after V lost 7 bases and J lost 6 bases. The CDR3 is CASKTRVGLDDTQYF. DNA of the CDR3: TGTGCCAGCAAAACCCGGGTAGGACTAGATGATACGCAGTATTTT.

This clonotype has ten or more counts. The chain links TRBV27 to TRBJ1-2; D is unresolved. The CDR3 has 13 residues. Germline V CDR1 and CDR2: MNHEY, SMNVEV (reference sequence). V gave up 4 bases and J gave up 0 bases, with 6 bases separating them. The CDR3 region is CASSSAANYGYTF. CDR3 sequence (DNA): TGTGCCAGCAGTTCTGCAGCTAACTATGGCTACACCTTC.

The chain uses TRBV9 and TRBJ2-2; tentatively, D is TRBD2 (6 bases). Germline CDR1 SGDLS, CDR2 YYNGEE. The ends were cut back, 7 bases at V and 0 bases at J, with 10 bases in the middle. CDR3 length equals 14 residues. CDR3: CASGGTANTGELFF. In DNA form, the CDR3 reads TGTGCCAGCGGGGGGACGGCGAACACCGGGGAGCTGTTTTTT.

This clonotype was counted many times. The chain couples TRBV24-1 to TRBJ2-5; no clear D gene. Germline V gives CDR1 KGHDR, CDR2 SFDVKD. Trimming took 7 bases from V and 0 from J, leaving 5 bases between them. The CDR3 has 12 residues. The CDR3 loop reads CATSTDQETQYF. The CDR3 DNA sequence: TGTGCCACCAGCACGGACCAAGAGACCCAGTACTTC.

This clonotype was detected ten times or more. The chain links TRBV2 to TRBJ2-7; the D gene is possibly TRBD1 (7 bases). Looked up from germline, CDR1 is SNHLY and CDR2 is FYNNEI. This CDR3 region has 14 residues. V lost 6 bases, J lost 0 bases, and 12 bases lay in between. The CDR3 nucleotides are TGTGCCAGCAGCCGACAGGGAGGCTCCTACGAGCAGTACTTC. Protein sequence: CASSRQGGSYEQYF.

This clonotype was recorded at least ten times. This chain connects TRBV28 to TRBJ1-4; TRBD1 matches at 10 bases. The V segment lost 8 bases and the J segment 3 bases; nucleotides outside the gene matches: 6. CDR1 MDHEN and CDR2 SYDVKM come from the germline V gene. The CDR3 is 15 residues long. CDR3 amino acids: CASRDRGPANEKLFF. The CDR3 nucleotides read TGTGCCAGCCGAGACAGGGGGCCAGCTAATGAAAAACTGTTTTTT.

This clonotype has at least ten counts. The CDR3 nucleotides are TGCAGCGTTTTAGAGATTGAGCAGTTCTTC. Protein: CSVLEIEQFF. The chain carries TRBV29-1 and TRBJ2-1; the D is unclear. V was pared by 5 bases and J by 9 bases, with 8 bases between. This CDR3 has 10 residues. Germline values: CDR1 SQVTM, CDR2 ANQGSEA.

In its sample, this clonotype was seen many times. The chain combines TRBV28 with TRBJ2-3; the match to TRBD1 covers 9 bases. The V segment lost 4 bases and the J segment 2 bases; nucleotides outside the gene matches: 7. CDR3 size: 16 residues. Germline CDR1 and CDR2: MDHEN and SYDVKM. The DNA of the CDR3 is TGTGCCAGCAGTTGGGACAGGGATATTTACACAGATACGCAGTATTTT. The encoded protein is CASSWDRDIYTDTQYF. The full variable domain, rest sourced from reference TRBV28 and TRBJ2-3, is DVKVTQSSRYLVKRTGEKVFLECVQDMDHENMFWYRQDPGLGLRLIYFSYDVKMKEKGDIPEGYSVSREKKERFSLILESASTNQTSMYLCASSWDRDIYTDTQYFGPGTRLTVL.

This clonotype showed up just a few times. This may stem from a read error, because a much larger clone lies one nucleotide away. The rearrangement joins TRBV20-1 to TRBJ1-2, with D unresolved. Germline V gene sequence: CDR1 DFQATT, CDR2 SNEGSKA (reference sequence). CDR3 length: 14 amino acids. Trimming left V 2 bases short and J 0 bases short, with 10 bases between. The CDR3 DNA reads TGCAGTGCTAGAAGTACAGAGACTAACTATGGCTACACCTTC. Protein product: CSARSTETNYGYTF.

Regarding this clonotype: This could be a read error, since a much larger clone is one nucleotide away. V and J are TRBV27 and TRBJ2-4; D not resolved. The CDR3 is made up of 14 amino acids. Trimming stripped 3 bases from V and 6 bases from J, with 12 bases between. Germline V lookup: CDR1 MNHEY, CDR2 SMNVEV (reference sequence). The CDR3 spells CASSLSMETNIQYF. CDR3 DNA sequence: TGTGCCAGCAGTTTGAGCATGGAGACAAACATTCAGTACTTC.

DNA for the CDR3: TGTGCCAGTAGTACAGGAGGGGGCGCGGGTCAGCCCCAGCATTTT. Translation gives CASSTGGGAGQPQHF. The V gene is TRBV19, the J gene TRBJ1-5, with TRBD1 matching 7 bases. The germline V gene has CDR1 LNHDA and CDR2 SQIVND (reference sequence). J lost 6 bases, V lost 4 bases, and 9 bases had no gene match. This CDR3 spans 15 amino acids. The complete variable domain, with remaining parts taken from reference TRBV19 and TRBJ1-5, reads DGGITQSPKYLFRKEGQNVTLSCEQNLNHDAMYWYRQDPGQGLRLIYYSQIVNDFQKGDIAEGYSVSREKKESFPLTVTSAQKNPTAFYLCASSTGGGAGQPQHFGDGTRLSIL.

V gene TRBV12-5 combines with J gene TRBJ1-1, with TRBD1 as a possible D gene (6 bases). The length of the CDR3 is 13 residues. CDR1 is LGHNT and CDR2 is FRNRAP in the germline V gene. Trimming pared 1 base from V and 3 bases from J, leaving 6 bases between. The CDR3 spells CASGLAGDTEAFF. The CDR3 region has the DNA TGTGCTAGTGGTTTGGCAGGGGACACTGAAGCTTTCTTT.

The chain carries TRBV20-1 and TRBJ2-5; 10 positions agree with TRBD2. V gave up 6 bases and J gave up 4 bases; unmatched junction bases: 11. The germline CDR1 and CDR2 sequences are DFQATT and SNEGSKA (reference sequence). This CDR3 has 15 amino acids. The CDR3 spells CSANLAGAVPETQYF. The DNA of the CDR3 is TGCAGTGCCAACCTAGCGGGGGCCGTCCCAGAGACCCAGTACTTC.

This clonotype was observed at least ten times. The J gene is TRBJ2-3, the V gene TRBV3-1; the D gene is possibly TRBD2 (5 bases). Trimming cost V 4 bases and J 1 base, with 15 bases left between them. Germline V gives CDR1 LGHDT, CDR2 YNNKEL (reference sequence). CDR3 length: 16 amino acids. This CDR3 is CASSPVGVTGTDTQYF. The CDR3 region has the DNA TGTGCCAGCAGCCCAGTCGGGGTAACTGGCACAGATACGCAGTATTTT.

This clonotype was observed a few times. The V gene is TRBV6-2 or TRBV6-3, the J gene TRBJ2-3; D may correspond to TRBD1 or TRBD2 (5 bases each). The length of the CDR3 is 15 residues. Trimming stripped 6 bases from V and 0 bases from J, with 13 bases between. Germline CDR1 reads MNHEY; CDR2 reads SVGEGT. The chain's CDR3 is CASRLTGLSTDTQYF. The CDR3 DNA reads as TGTGCCAGCAGATTGACGGGGCTAAGCACAGATACGCAGTATTTT.

This clonotype was recorded many times. The chain carries TRBV28 and TRBJ2-1, with a weak D call TRBD1 (5 bases). From germline, CDR1 is MDHEN and CDR2 SYDVKM. The V gene lost 6 bases and the J gene lost 4 bases, with 7 bases spanning the gap. This CDR3 is 12 amino acids long. The CDR3 coding sequence is TGTGCCAGCAGCGCAGGGTACAATGAGCAGTTCTTC. Protein: CASSAGYNEQFF.

This clonotype came up many times. The V call is TRBV11-3, the J call TRBJ1-1; D is ambiguous. From germline, CDR1 is SGHNT and CDR2 YENEEA. The CDR3 has 15 residues. Trimming removed 2 bases at V and 1 base at J, with 11 bases between. In DNA form, the CDR3 reads TGTGCCAGCAGCTTATTCGGTACAACGAACACTGAAGCTTTCTTT. It codes for CASSLFGTTNTEAFF.

The sample holds many counts of this clonotype. The chain has TRBV28 and TRBJ1-2; 7 bases are shared with TRBD1. The CDR3 runs to 13 residues. With 8 bases clipped from V and 5 bases from J, the junction kept 8 bases outside the gene matches. Germline-derived CDR1 and CDR2 are MDHEN and SYDVKM. The CDR3: CASSLSQGYGYTF. The CDR3 DNA is TGTGCCAGCTCACTCTCACAGGGGTATGGCTACACCTTC.

The V and J genes are TRBV6-1 and TRBJ2-2; TRBD2 agrees at 10 bases. Germline V CDR1 and CDR2: MNHNS, SASEGT. This CDR3 has 15 amino acids. The V gene end was trimmed by 4 bases and the J gene end by 5 bases; junction bases not matched to a gene: 4. The CDR3 loop reads CASSGAGGSTGELFF. The CDR3 coding sequence is TGTGCCAGCAGTGGAGCGGGGGGGAGTACCGGGGAGCTGTTTTTT.

The rearrangement links TRBV11-3 to TRBJ1-5; TRBD1 aligns across 7 bases. CDR1 and CDR2 (germline): SGHNT, YENEEA. Trimming removed 4 bases from V and 0 bases from J; junction bases left unmatched: 12. The CDR3 runs 18 residues. The CDR3 nucleotides read TGTGCCAGCAGCTCTAACCGGGACAGAGACGATAGCAATCAGCCCCAGCATTTT. It is translated as CASSSNRDRDDSNQPQHF.

Ten or more counts support this clonotype. The chain links TRBV20-1 to TRBJ2-5, with TRBD2 identical over 11 bases. The CDR3 loop spans 18 amino acids. Germline lookup yields CDR1 DFQATT and CDR2 SNEGSKA (reference sequence). The V gene end was trimmed by 7 bases and the J gene end by 7 bases; junction bases not matched to a gene: 23. CDR3 region: CSVTPGLAGGRFGGTQYF. The CDR3 DNA is TGCAGTGTGACGCCGGGCCTAGCGGGGGGCCGCTTCGGGGGGACCCAGTACTTC.

This chain joins TRBV2 and TRBJ2-5, with D possibly being TRBD1 or TRBD2 (5 bases each). With 6 bases removed from V and 1 base from J, the gap between germline ends came to 15 bases. The CDR3 has 15 residues. Germline CDR1 and CDR2: SNHLY and FYNNEI. CDR3: CASSQTYGAQETQYF. Written as DNA, the CDR3 is TGTGCCAGCAGCCAGACGTACGGGGCCCAAGAGACCCAGTACTTC.

This clonotype was observed at least ten times. This chain uses TRBV27 with TRBJ2-5; possibly TRBD2 for D (5 bases). The germline gives CDR1 MNHEY, CDR2 SMNVEV (reference sequence). Trimming took 5 bases from V and 5 from J, leaving 27 bases between them. The CDR3 has 18 amino acids. DNA for the CDR3: TGTGCCAGCAGTCCCGAGTCCGGTGGCACGGGGTCCTCGGAGACCCAGTACTTC. This gives the protein CASSPESGGTGSSETQYF.

This clonotype was observed many times. The V call is TRBV5-1, the J call TRBJ2-6, with D hard to call. The ends were cut back, 4 bases at V and 4 bases at J, with 21 bases in the middle. The germline CDR1 and CDR2 sequences are SGHRS and YFSETQ. The CDR3 is made up of 18 amino acids. The CDR3 region has the DNA TGCGCCAGCAGCGGGAACCCGGACGGGCCCGTGGGGGCCAACGTCCTGACTTTC. Protein: CASSGNPDGPVGANVLTF.

This clonotype was detected ten times or more. This chain uses TRBV5-1 with TRBJ2-7; tentative D call: TRBD1 (6 bases). Trimming shortened V by 4 bases and J by 8 bases, and 19 bases separated the two germline ends. This CDR3 has 14 amino acids. Germline CDR1 SGHRS, CDR2 YFSETQ. CDR3 nucleotide sequence: TGCGCCAGCAGCCCAGATAGACAGGCTTACAAGCAGTACTTC. Amino acids: CASSPDRQAYKQYF. The full variable domain, rest sourced from reference TRBV5-1 and TRBJ2-7, is KAGVTQTPRYLIKTRGQQVTLSCSPISGHRSVSWYQQTPGQGLQFLFEYFSETQRNKGNFPGRFSGRQFSNSRSEMNVSTLELGDSALYLCASSPDRQAYKQYFGPGTRLTVT.